Listed below are T cell receptor beta chains from one sample, sequenced in a study of sequential checkpoint blockade in melanoma. Profiling relied on immunoSEQ multiplex PCR, and the TCRdb table lists in-frame clones only, not all of them. The sample consists of 25,000 to 35,000 clones, roughly 73% of them appearing once. The material was CD8+ T cells sorted from blood (inferred from file names), obtained from a patient given nivolumab and ipilimumab in sequence. These receptors all come from a human donor with melanoma. Both conserved end residues are part of each CDR3. The D gene is left open where the match is weak.

D	J	V	DNA	CDR3
TRBD2	TRBJ2-3	TRBV9	TGTGCCAGCAGCGTAGAGGGGAGACTAGCGGGGATAGATACGCAGTATTTT	CASSVEGRLAGIDTQYF
TRBD1	TRBJ2-7	TRBV29-1	TGCAGCGTCCGGGACAGCACCTACGAGCAGTACTTC	CSVRDSTYEQYF
NA	TRBJ2-6	TRBV7-9	TGTGCCGGAACAGGTCCCTCTGGGGCCAACGTCCTGACTTTC	CAGTGPSGANVLTF
TRBD1	TRBJ2-7	TRBV9	TGTGCCAGCAGCCCCGGGACAGGTTACTCCTACGAGCAGTACTTC	CASSPGTGYSYEQYF
NA	TRBJ2-2	TRBV28	TGTGCCAGCGTAGACTTCACCGGGGAGCTGTTTTTT	CASVDFTGELFF
TRBD2	TRBJ2-3	TRBV19	TGTGCCAGTAGTCTAGGACTAGCGGCAGATACGCAGTATTTT	CASSLGLAADTQYF
NA	TRBJ2-1	TRBV19	TGTGCCAGTAGTGGCCCCCCAGAGCAGTTCTTC	CASSGPPEQFF
TRBD1	TRBJ1-2	TRBV6-5	TGTGCCAGCAGTTACTCCCGGGACAGGGGGTTTAATGGCTACACCTTC	CASSYSRDRGFNGYTF
NA	TRBJ1-1	TRBV28	TGTGCCAGCAGTTTATATGTCGTCGCCGAAGGGGCTGAAGCTTTCTTT	CASSLYVVAEGAEAFF
TRBD1	TRBJ2-3	TRBV9	TGTGCCAGCAGCGACCCGGGACAGGGGGCAACAGATACGCAGTATTTT	CASSDPGQGATDTQYF
TRBD2	TRBJ2-3	TRBV9	TGTGCCAGCAGCTCGTCCGGGAGGGCGGTAGATACGCAGTATTTT	CASSSSGRAVDTQYF
TRBD2	TRBJ2-1	TRBV9	TGTGCCAGCAGCCCTGGGACTAGTCGCGATGAGCAGTTCTTC	CASSPGTSRDEQFF
TRBD1	TRBJ1-4	TRBV6-5	TGTGCCAATAGTGACAGGGAGAATGAAAAACTGTTTTTT	CANSDRENEKLFF
TRBD2	TRBJ2-1	TRBV28	TGTGCCAGCAGTTTAAGTCTAGCGGGAACCAATGAGCAGTTCTTC	CASSLSLAGTNEQFF
NA	TRBJ1-4	TRBV30	TGTGCCTGGGGGAGAGAGGGGGGGATTAATGAAAAACTGTTTTTT	CAWGREGGINEKLFF
NA	TRBJ1-1	TRBV19	TGTGCCAGTAGTATCAAGCCCCGACAGGTCCTGAACACTGAAGCTTTCTTT	CASSIKPRQVLNTEAFF